The source of this T cell receptor beta chain is a study of vaccination effects on CD4 cells after COVID-19. Study-wide background: Sampling occurred a median 72 days post second dose, range 14 to 241.

After expansion with viral peptide pools in the ViraFEST assay, antigen-specific CD4+ T cells were sequenced. Researchers isolated CD4+ T cells once approximately 10 days of culture had elapsed. BNT162b2 vaccine or mRNA-1273 vaccine was given to participants in two doses. IL-2 medium took the place of half the medium on both days 3 and 7. Trimming cost V 1 base and J 8 bases; bases outside gene matches: 9. This CDR3 comprises 16 residues. Per the germline V gene, CDR1 is SGHNT and CDR2 is YENEEA. Assay: immunoSEQ multiplex PCR; the TCRdb copy retains only in-frame clones and omits some. The table lists about 24,000 clones, around four fifths of them singletons. About this clone: As yet, its antigen is unknown.

Points from the study as a whole: Marked contraction was observed in infection-induced and vaccine-induced clones late after vaccination. Only a single clone (1 of 255 vaccine-induced clones in healthy vaccinees) cross-reacted with common cold coronaviruses.

The chain joins TRBV11-3 to TRBJ2-1; 9 positions agree with TRBD2. Sequenced material: CD4+ T cells from PBMCs cultured with HCoV-NL63 spike peptides, taken after COVID-19 vaccination. This receptor was identified in a human donor who received a COVID-19 vaccine. CDR3: CASSLGGSGRIDEQFF. The CDR3 DNA follows: TGTGCCAGCAGCTTAGGGGGTAGCGGGAGAATTGATGAGCAGTTCTTC.